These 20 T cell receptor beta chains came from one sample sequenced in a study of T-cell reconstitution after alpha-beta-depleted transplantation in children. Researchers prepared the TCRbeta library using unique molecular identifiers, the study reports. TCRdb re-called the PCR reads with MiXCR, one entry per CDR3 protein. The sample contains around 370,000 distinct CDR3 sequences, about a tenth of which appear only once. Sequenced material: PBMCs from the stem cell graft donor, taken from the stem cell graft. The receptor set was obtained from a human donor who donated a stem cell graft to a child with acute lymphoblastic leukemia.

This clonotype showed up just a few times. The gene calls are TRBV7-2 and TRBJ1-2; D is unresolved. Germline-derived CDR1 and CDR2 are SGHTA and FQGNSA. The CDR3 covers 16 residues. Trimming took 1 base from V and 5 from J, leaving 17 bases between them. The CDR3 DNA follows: TGTGCCAGCAGCTTAGAATCAGGTTGGGCCTCTTATGGCTACACCTTC. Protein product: CASSLESGWASYGYTF.

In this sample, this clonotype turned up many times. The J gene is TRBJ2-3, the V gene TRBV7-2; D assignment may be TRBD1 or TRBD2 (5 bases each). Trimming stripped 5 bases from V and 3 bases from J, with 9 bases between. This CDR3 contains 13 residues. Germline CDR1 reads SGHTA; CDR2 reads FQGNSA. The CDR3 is CASSRGATDTQYF. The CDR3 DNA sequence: TGTGCCAGCAGCCGAGGGGCGACAGATACGCAGTATTTT.

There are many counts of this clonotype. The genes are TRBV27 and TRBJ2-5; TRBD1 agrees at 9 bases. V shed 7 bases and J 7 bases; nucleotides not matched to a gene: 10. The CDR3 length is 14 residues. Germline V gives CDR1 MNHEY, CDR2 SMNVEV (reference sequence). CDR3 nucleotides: TGTGCCAGCAAGAGGGACAGGGAGTTCGGGACCCAGTACTTC. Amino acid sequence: CASKRDREFGTQYF.

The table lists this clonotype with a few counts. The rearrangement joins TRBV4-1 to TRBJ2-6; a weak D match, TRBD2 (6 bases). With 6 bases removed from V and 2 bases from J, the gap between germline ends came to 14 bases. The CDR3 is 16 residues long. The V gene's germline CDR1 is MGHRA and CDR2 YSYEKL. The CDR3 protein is CASRSPGRTGANVLTF. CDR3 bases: TGCGCCAGCAGAAGCCCAGGGAGGACTGGGGCCAACGTCCTGACTTTC.

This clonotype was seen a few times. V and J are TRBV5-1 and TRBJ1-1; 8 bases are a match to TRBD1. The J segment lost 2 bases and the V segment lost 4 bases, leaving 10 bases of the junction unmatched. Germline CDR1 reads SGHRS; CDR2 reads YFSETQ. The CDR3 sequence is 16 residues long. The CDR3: CASSPFRQGRNTEAFF. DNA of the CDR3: TGCGCCAGCAGCCCTTTCCGACAGGGGAGAAACACTGAAGCTTTCTTT.

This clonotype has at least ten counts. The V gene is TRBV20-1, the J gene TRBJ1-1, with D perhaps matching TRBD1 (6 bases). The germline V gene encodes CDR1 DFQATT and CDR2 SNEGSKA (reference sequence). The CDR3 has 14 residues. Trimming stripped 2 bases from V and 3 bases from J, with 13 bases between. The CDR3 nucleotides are TGCAGTGCTAGAAAGGGGGATGCGGACACTGAAGCTTTCTTT. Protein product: CSARKGDADTEAFF.

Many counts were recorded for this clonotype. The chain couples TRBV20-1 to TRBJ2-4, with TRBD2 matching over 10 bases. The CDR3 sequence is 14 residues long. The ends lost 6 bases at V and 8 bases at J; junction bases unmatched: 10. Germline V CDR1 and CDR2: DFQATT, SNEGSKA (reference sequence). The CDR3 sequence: CSAEAGGPLDIQYF. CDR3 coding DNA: TGCAGTGCAGAAGCGGGAGGGCCTCTAGACATTCAGTACTTC.

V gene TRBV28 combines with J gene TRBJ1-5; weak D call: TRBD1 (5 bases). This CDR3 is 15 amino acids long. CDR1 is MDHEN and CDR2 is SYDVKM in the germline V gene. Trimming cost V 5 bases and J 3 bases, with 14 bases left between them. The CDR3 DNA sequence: TGTGCCAGCAGTCCCTGGGGGGATTCCAATCAGCCCCAGCATTTT. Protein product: CASSPWGDSNQPQHF.

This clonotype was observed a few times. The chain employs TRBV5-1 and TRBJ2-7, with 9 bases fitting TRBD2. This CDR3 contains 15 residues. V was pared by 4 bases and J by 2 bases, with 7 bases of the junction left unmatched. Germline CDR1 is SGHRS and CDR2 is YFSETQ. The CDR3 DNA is TGCGCCAGCAGCCCCGCTCGGACTAGCGCCTACGAGCAGTACTTC. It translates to CASSPARTSAYEQYF. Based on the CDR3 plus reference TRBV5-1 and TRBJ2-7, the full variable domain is KAGVTQTPRYLIKTRGQQVTLSCSPISGHRSVSWYQQTPGQGLQFLFEYFSETQRNKGNFPGRFSGRQFSNSRSEMNVSTLELGDSALYLCASSPARTSAYEQYFGPGTRLTVT.

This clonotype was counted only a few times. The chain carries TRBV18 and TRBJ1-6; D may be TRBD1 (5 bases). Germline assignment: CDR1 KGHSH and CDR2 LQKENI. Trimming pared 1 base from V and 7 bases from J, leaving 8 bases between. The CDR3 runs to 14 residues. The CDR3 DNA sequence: TGTGCCAGCTCACCACAGGGGTCGAATTCACCCCTCCACTTT. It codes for CASSPQGSNSPLHF.

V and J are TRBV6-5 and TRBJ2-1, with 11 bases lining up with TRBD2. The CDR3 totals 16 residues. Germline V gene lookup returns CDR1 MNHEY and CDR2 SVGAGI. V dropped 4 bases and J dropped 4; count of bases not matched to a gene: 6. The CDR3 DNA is TGTGCCAGCAGTTCGACTAGCGGGACCCCGTACAATGAGCAGTTCTTC. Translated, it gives CASSSTSGTPYNEQFF.

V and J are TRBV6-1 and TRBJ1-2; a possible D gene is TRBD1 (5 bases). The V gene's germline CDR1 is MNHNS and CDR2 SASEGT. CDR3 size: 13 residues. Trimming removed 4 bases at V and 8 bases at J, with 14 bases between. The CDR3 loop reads CASSVGTGLGYTF. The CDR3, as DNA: TGTGCCAGCAGTGTCGGGACGGGGTTAGGCTACACCTTC.

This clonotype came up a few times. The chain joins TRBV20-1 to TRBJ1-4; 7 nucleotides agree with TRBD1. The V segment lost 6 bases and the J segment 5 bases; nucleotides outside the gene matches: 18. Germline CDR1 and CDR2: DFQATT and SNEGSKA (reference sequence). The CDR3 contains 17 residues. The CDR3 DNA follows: TGCAGTGCCTCACAGGGATATTATCTACAGGGGAATGAAAAACTGTTTTTT. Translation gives CSASQGYYLQGNEKLFF.

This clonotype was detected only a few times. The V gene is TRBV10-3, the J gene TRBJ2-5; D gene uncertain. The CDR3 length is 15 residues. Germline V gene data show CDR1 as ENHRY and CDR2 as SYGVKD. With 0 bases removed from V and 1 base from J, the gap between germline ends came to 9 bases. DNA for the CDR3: TGTGCCATCAGTGAGTCGGTCAGATTCCAAGAGACCCAGTACTTC. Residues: CAISESVRFQETQYF.

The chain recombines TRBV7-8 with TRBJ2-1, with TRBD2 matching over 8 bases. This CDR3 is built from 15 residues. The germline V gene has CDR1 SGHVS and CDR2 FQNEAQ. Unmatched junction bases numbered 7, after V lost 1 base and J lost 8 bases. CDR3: CASSLVRAGVDEQFF. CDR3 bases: TGTGCCAGCAGCTTAGTGCGAGCGGGAGTCGATGAGCAGTTCTTC.

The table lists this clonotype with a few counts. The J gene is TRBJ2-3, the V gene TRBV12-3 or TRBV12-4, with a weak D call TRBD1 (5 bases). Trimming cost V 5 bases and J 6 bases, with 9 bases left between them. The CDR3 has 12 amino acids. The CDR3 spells CASSPKGDTQYF. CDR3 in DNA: TGTGCCAGCAGTCCAAAGGGGGATACGCAGTATTTT.

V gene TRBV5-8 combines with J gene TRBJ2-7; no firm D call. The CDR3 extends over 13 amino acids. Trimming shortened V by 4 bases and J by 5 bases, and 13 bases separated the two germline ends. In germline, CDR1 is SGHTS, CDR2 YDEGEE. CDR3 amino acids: CASSPRVLHEQYF. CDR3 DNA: TGTGCCAGCAGCCCTCGAGTCCTCCACGAGCAGTACTTC.

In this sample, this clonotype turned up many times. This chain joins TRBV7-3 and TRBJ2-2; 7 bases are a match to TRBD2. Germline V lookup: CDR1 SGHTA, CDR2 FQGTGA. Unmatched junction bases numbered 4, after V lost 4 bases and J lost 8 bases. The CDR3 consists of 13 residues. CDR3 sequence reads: CASSSAAGGELFF. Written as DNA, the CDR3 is TGTGCCAGCAGCTCCGCAGCGGGAGGGGAGCTGTTTTTT. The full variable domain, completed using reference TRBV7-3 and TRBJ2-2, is GAGVSQTPSNKVTEKGKYVELRCDPISGHTALYWYRQSLGQGPEFLIYFQGTGAADDSGLPNDRFFAVRPEGSVSTLKIQRTERGDSAVYLCASSSAAGGELFFGEGSRLTVL.

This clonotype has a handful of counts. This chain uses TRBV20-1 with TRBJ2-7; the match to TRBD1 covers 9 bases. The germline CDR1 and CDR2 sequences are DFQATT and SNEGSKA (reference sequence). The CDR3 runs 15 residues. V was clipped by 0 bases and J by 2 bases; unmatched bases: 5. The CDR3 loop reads CSARDSGTGTYEQYF. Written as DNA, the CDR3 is TGCAGTGCTAGAGATTCCGGGACAGGGACCTACGAGCAGTACTTC.

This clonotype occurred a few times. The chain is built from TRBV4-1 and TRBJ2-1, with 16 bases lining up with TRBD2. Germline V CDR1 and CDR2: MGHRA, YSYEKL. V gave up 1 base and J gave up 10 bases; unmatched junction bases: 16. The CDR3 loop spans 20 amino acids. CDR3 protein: CASSQGTGLAGGTYNYEQFF. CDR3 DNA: TGCGCCAGCAGCCAAGGCACGGGACTAGCGGGAGGGACCTACAATTACGAGCAGTTCTTC.